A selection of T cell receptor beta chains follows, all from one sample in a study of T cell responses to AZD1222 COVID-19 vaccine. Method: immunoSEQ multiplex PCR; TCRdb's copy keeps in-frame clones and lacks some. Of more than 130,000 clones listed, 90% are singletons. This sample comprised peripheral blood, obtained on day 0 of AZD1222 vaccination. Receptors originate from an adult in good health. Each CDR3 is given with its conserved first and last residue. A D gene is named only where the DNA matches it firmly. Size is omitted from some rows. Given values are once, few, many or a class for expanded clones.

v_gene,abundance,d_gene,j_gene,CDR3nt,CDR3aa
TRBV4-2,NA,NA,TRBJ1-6,TGTGCCAGCAGCCAGAGAGCTGAGAGCTCCTATAATTCACCCCTCCACTTT,CASSQRAESSYNSPLHF
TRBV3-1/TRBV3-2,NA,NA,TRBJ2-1,TGTGCCAGCACCATAGGGAAAGTCTCCTACAATGAGCAGTTCTTC,CASTIGKVSYNEQFF
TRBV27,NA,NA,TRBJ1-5,TGTGCCAGCAGTTTAAAAGTTCAGCAGCCCCAGCATTTT,CASSLKVQQPQHF
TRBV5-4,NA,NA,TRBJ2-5,TGTGCCTGTCAGCGTGGGGGGAAGGCGGAGACCCAGTACTTC,CACQRGGKAETQYF
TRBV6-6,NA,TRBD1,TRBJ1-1,TGTGCCAGCAGTTACGTTGACAGGGGTAAAGGTGCTTTCTTT,CASSYVDRGKGAFF
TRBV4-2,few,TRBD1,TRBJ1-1,TGTGCCAGCAGCCAAATAACAGGGGGAACTGAAGCTTTCTTT,CASSQITGGTEAFF
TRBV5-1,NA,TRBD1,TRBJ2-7,TGCGCCAGCAGCTTGGGACAGGGCTCCTTCGGTAATCGGAACGAGCAGTACTTC,CASSLGQGSFGNRNEQYF
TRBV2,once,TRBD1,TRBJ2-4,TGTGCCAGCATCGAACAGGGGGTGATTGGTACCAAAAACATTCAGTACTTC,CASIEQGVIGTKNIQYF
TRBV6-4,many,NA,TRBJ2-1,TGTGCCAGCAGTGAGGGCGGCGAGCGGTTCTTC,CASSEGGERFF
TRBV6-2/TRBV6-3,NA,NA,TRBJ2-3,TGTGCCAGCAGTTCTAGCACAGATACGCAGTATTTT,CASSSSTDTQYF
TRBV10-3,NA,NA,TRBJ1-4,TGTGCCATCAGTGAGTCAGGTCCGGGGGAGGAAAAACTGTTTTTT,CAISESGPGEEKLFF
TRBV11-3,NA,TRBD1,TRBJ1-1,TGTGCCAGCAGCCCGACAGGGGAGAACACTGAAGCTTTCTTT,CASSPTGENTEAFF
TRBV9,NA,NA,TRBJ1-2,TGTGCCAGCAGCCCACACAGGGATGGCACCTTC,CASSPHRDGTF
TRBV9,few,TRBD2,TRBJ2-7,TGTGCCAGCAGCTTAGATGCGGGGGTGAGCTCCTACGAGCAGTACTTC,CASSLDAGVSSYEQYF
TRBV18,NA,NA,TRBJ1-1,TGTGCCAGCTCACCATGGCCGGGGGGAGACACTGAAGCTTTCTTT,CASSPWPGGDTEAFF
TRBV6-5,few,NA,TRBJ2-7,TGTGCCAGCAGAAACAGGGTGCGCGAGCAGTACTTC,CASRNRVREQYF
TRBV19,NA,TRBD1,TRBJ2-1,TGTGCCAGTAGGACAGGGGCGGCGCTCACCGATTACAATGAGCAGTTCTTC,CASRTGAALTDYNEQFF
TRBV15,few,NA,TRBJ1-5,TGTGCCACCAGCCCCCGGGATAGCAATCAGCCCCAGCATTTT,CATSPRDSNQPQHF
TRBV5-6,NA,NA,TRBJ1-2,TGTGCCAGCAGCGGGTCCGGGACCGATACTAACTATGGCTACACCTTC,CASSGSGTDTNYGYTF
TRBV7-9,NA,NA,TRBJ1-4,TGTGCCAGCAGCGCTTCATTGACACCAACTGAAAAACTGTTTTTT,CASSASLTPTEKLFF
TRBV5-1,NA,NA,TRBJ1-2,TGCGCCAGCAGCGGGGCGGGTATCGGTCTTAACTATGGCTACACCTTC,CASSGAGIGLNYGYTF
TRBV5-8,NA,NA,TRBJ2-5,TGTGCCAGCAGCGGGGGGTACAGGGAAGAGACCCAGTACTTC,CASSGGYREETQYF